The 21 T cell receptor beta chains given below trace back to one sample, sequenced in a study of technical replicates of blood from a few donors. Generated by immunoSEQ multiplex PCR, the TCRdb table keeps only in-frame clones and is missing some. The sample carries about 97,000 clones, about 95% recorded once. Sequencing was performed on T cells isolated from PBMCs. These receptor sequences come from a human donor in good health.

J is TRBJ2-2 and V is TRBV19; D is perhaps TRBD2 (6 bases). Germline V lookup: CDR1 LNHDA, CDR2 SQIVND (reference sequence). The CDR3 totals 17 residues. The V end was cut by 7 bases, the J end by 3 bases, with 21 bases between. The chain's CDR3 is CASTSHAVGTYTGELFF. The CDR3 DNA follows: TGTGCCAGTACCTCGCATGCTGTCGGGACTTACACCGGGGAGCTGTTTTTT.

The chain joins TRBV7-2 to TRBJ2-3; 12 bases line up with TRBD2. CDR3 size: 16 residues. Unmatched junction bases numbered 2, after V lost 3 bases and J lost 1 base. Germline V lookup: CDR1 SGHTA, CDR2 FQGNSA. In nucleotides, the CDR3 is TGTGCCAGCAGCTTTAGACTAGCGGGAGGCACAGATACGCAGTATTTT. It codes for CASSFRLAGGTDTQYF.

This sequence joins TRBV30 and TRBJ2-5; 11 bases are a match to TRBD2. With 1 base clipped from V and 4 bases from J, the junction kept 8 bases outside the gene matches. The CDR3 totals 16 residues. Germline V CDR1 and CDR2: GTSNPN, SVGIG (reference sequence). The CDR3: CAWSGASGGKGETQYF. As DNA, the CDR3 is TGTGCCTGGAGTGGAGCTAGCGGGGGGAAGGGAGAGACCCAGTACTTC.

V is TRBV12-5 and J is TRBJ2-5; D is unclear. Germline V gives CDR1 LGHNT, CDR2 FRNRAP. V lost 6 bases to trimming and J lost 1 base, with 12 bases between them. The CDR3 is made up of 14 amino acids. In DNA form, the CDR3 reads TGTGCTAGTGGGCCAACAGCTTTCCAAGAGACCCAGTACTTC. Amino acid sequence: CASGPTAFQETQYF.

There are a few counts of this clone. This chain joins TRBV6-5 and TRBJ1-2; TRBD1 agrees at 7 bases. The CDR3 has 12 amino acids. Losses at the gene ends were 6 bases for V and 6 bases for J; bases not matched to a gene: 4. Looked up from germline, CDR1 is MNHEY and CDR2 is SVGAGI. The CDR3 loop is CASRTTGDGYTF. The CDR3 bases are TGTGCCAGCAGAACAACAGGGGATGGCTACACCTTC.

This clone showed up just once. V usage is TRBV15 and J usage is TRBJ1-5; 7 bases agree with TRBD1. Per the germline V gene, CDR1 is LNHNV and CDR2 is YYDKDF (reference sequence). V shed 2 bases, J shed 6 bases, and the junction held 1 base outside the gene matches. CDR3 length: 13 amino acids. Here the CDR3 DNA reads TGTGCCACCAGCAGACCAGGGGGTCAGCCCCAGCATTTT. Protein product: CATSRPGGQPQHF.

The CDR3 DNA sequence: TGCAGTGTCTACAACACTGAAGCTTTCTTT. Its protein product is CSVYNTEAFF. The chain joins TRBV20-1 to TRBJ1-1; no clear D gene. CDR1 DFQATT and CDR2 SNEGSKA come from the germline V gene (reference sequence). The CDR3 is 10 amino acids. With 7 bases removed from V and 2 bases from J, the gap between germline ends came to 5 bases.

This chain connects TRBV7-2 to TRBJ2-3; D not certain. The CDR3 covers 13 residues. Germline V gives CDR1 SGHTA, CDR2 FQGNSA. V gave up 6 bases and J gave up 0 bases, with 7 bases separating them. The CDR3 DNA reads as TGTGCCAGCAGGGCTGCTAGCACAGATACGCAGTATTTT. It specifies CASRAASTDTQYF.

This rearrangement joins TRBV30 to TRBJ1-2, with D possibly being TRBD1 (6 bases). Germline V gene data show CDR1 as GTSNPN and CDR2 as SVGIG (reference sequence). V lost 7 bases and J 0 bases, leaving 12 bases between the germline ends. CDR3 length equals 13 residues. The CDR3 nucleotides read TGTGCCTCTGACAGGAGAGCTAACTATGGCTACACCTTC. It specifies CASDRRANYGYTF. Drawing the rest from reference TRBV30 and TRBJ1-2, the complete variable domain is SQTIHQWPATLVQPVGSPLSLECTVEGTSNPNLYWYRQAAGRGLQLLFYSVGIGQISSEVPQNLSASRPQDRQFILSSKKLLLSDSGFYLCASDRRANYGYTFGSGTRLTVV.

V is TRBV18 and J is TRBJ2-7; 8 positions agree with TRBD1. With V trimmed by 6 bases and J by 3 bases, 7 bases remained unmatched. Germline V gives CDR1 KGHSH, CDR2 LQKENI. This CDR3 comprises 14 residues. CDR3: CASSLGTGGYEQYF. In DNA form, the CDR3 reads TGTGCCAGCTCCCTTGGGACAGGTGGCTACGAGCAGTACTTC.

The rearrangement links TRBV9 to TRBJ1-2; D is ambiguous. Between the trimmed V and J ends, which lost 0 bases and 4 bases, there was a span of 16 bases. This CDR3 contains 16 residues. Germline CDR1 and CDR2: SGDLS and YYNGEE. In nucleotides, the CDR3 is TGTGCCAGCAGCGTAGCTACGATGGGCAGCCTCTATGGCTACACCTTC. Protein: CASSVATMGSLYGYTF. Using reference TRBV9 and TRBJ1-2 for the parts outside the CDR3, the full variable domain is DSGVTQTPKHLITATGQRVTLRCSPRSGDLSVYWYQQSLDQGLQFLIQYYNGEERAKGNILERFSAQQFPDLHSELNLSSLELGDSALYFCASSVATMGSLYGYTFGSGTRLTVV.

The V gene is TRBV9, the J gene TRBJ2-1, with 9 bases lining up with TRBD1. CDR3 length: 15 amino acids. J was trimmed by 6 bases and V by 2 bases; bases with no gene match: 6. Germline CDR1 is SGDLS and CDR2 is YYNGEE. CDR3 sequence (DNA): TGTGCCAGCAGCGTCCTGGGACAGGGTAGCAATGAGCAGTTCTTC. Encoded protein: CASSVLGQGSNEQFF.

This chain uses TRBV6-4 with TRBJ2-7; 9 bases match TRBD1. The V segment lost 9 bases and the J segment 2 bases; nucleotides outside the gene matches: 11. CDR1 MRHNA and CDR2 SNTAGT come from the germline V gene. There are 15 residues in the CDR3. The CDR3 loop reads CAREARNRGPYEQYF. CDR3 coding DNA: TGTGCCAGGGAAGCAAGGAACAGGGGGCCCTACGAGCAGTACTTC.

This clone was seen only a few times. The chain is built from TRBV5-1 and TRBJ2-5, with D unclear. Trimming removed 7 bases at V and 5 bases at J, with 12 bases between. The CDR3 length is 12 residues. Germline values: CDR1 SGHRS, CDR2 YFSETQ. CDR3 region: CASRRGEETQYF. For the CDR3, the DNA is TGCGCCAGCCGCCGAGGCGAGGAGACCCAGTACTTC.

This clone showed up just once. The chain is built from TRBV9 and TRBJ2-1; D perhaps matches TRBD1 (6 bases). Trimming stripped 5 bases from V and 2 bases from J, with 8 bases between. This CDR3 is built from 13 residues. Looked up from germline, CDR1 is SGDLS and CDR2 is YYNGEE. The CDR3 DNA follows: TGTGCCAGCAGTCGGGACACCTACAATGAGCAGTTCTTC. This codes for CASSRDTYNEQFF.

The CDR3 loop reads CASLGSILDGYTF. The DNA of the CDR3 is TGTGCCAGCCTTGGCAGCATACTAGATGGCTACACCTTC. The J gene is TRBJ1-2, the V gene TRBV7-3; no clear D. Trimming removed 8 bases from V and 6 bases from J, with 16 bases in between. CDR1 is SGHTA and CDR2 is FQGTGA in the germline V gene. The CDR3 is 13 residues long.

The chain carries TRBV30 and TRBJ1-3; 7 bases map to TRBD1. V shed 3 bases, J shed 2 bases, and the junction held 4 bases outside the gene matches. This CDR3 has 14 residues. Per germline, CDR1 GTSNPN and CDR2 SVGIG (reference sequence). CDR3 nucleotides: TGTGCCTGGAGGACAGGGCCGGCTGGAAACACCATATATTTT. Translated: CAWRTGPAGNTIYF.

V and J are TRBV7-9 and TRBJ2-7, with a weak D call TRBD1 (5 bases). This CDR3 is built from 11 residues. V lost 10 bases and J 4 bases, leaving 11 bases between the germline ends. Germline CDR1 is SEHNR and CDR2 is FQNEAQ (reference sequence). The CDR3 region is CATATEYEQYF. CDR3 sequence (DNA): TGTGCCACCGCGACAGAATACGAGCAGTACTTC. Drawing the rest from reference TRBV7-9 and TRBJ2-7, the complete variable domain is DTGVSQNPRHKITKRGQNVTFRCDPISEHNRLYWYRQTLGQGPEFLTYFQNEAQLEKSRLLSDRFSAERPKGSFSTLEIQRTEQGDSAMYLCATATEYEQYFGPGTRLTVT.

The rearrangement uses TRBV7-2 and TRBJ1-1, with TRBD1 identical over 7 bases. The CDR3 runs to 13 residues. With V trimmed by 3 bases and J by 4 bases, 2 bases remained unmatched. Germline CDR1 SGHTA, CDR2 FQGNSA. The CDR3 DNA is TGTGCCAGCAGCTTTCGACAGGGCACTGAAGCTTTCTTT. This gives the protein CASSFRQGTEAFF.

This clone occurred once. The chain uses TRBV30 and TRBJ2-5, with TRBD1 identical over 8 bases. This CDR3 is built from 14 residues. Germline CDR1 GTSNPN, CDR2 SVGIG (reference sequence). V gave up 5 bases and J gave up 2 bases; unmatched junction bases: 7. DNA for the CDR3: TGTGCCTGGGGCCCTGGGACAGGACAAGAGACCCAGTACTTC. As protein: CAWGPGTGQETQYF.

The chain links TRBV21-1 to TRBJ1-2; the listed D gene, TRBD1, was not tested against the DNA. TRBV21-1 is termed a pseudogene. The CDR3 extends over 16 amino acids. The CDR3 DNA is TGTGCCAGCAGGAACCTACTGACCCAGGGGGTAAATGGCTACACCTTC. It specifies CASRNLLTQGVNGYTF.